The next 18 T cell receptor beta chains were all read from a single sample in a study of identical twins. Via MiXCR, TCRdb re-called the 5' RACE reads, giving one row per CDR3 protein. The table records roughly 350,000 distinct CDR3 sequences, roughly an eighth of them present only once. The same sample was also studied in work on yellow fever vaccine responses in identical twins.

The sequenced sample was CD8+ T cells sorted from blood. Receptors originate from a woman aged 18-29 years in good health.

This clonotype was seen a few times. The rearrangement uses TRBV9 and TRBJ2-7; a weak D match, TRBD2 (6 bases). Germline CDR1 reads SGDLS; CDR2 reads YYNGEE. Trimming pared 3 bases from V and 3 bases from J, leaving 13 bases between. The CDR3 is 14 residues long. The CDR3 protein is CASSGSTSDYEQYF. CDR3 coding DNA: TGTGCCAGCAGCGGTTCGACTAGTGACTACGAGCAGTACTTC.

The chain has TRBV11-2 and TRBJ2-7; TRBD1 or TRBD2 may be the D gene (6 bases each). Germline V gene data show CDR1 as SGHAT and CDR2 as FQNNGV. V lost 5 bases to trimming and J lost 6 bases, with 17 bases between them. The length of the CDR3 is 14 residues. This CDR3 is CASSPALGGFEQYV. In DNA form, the CDR3 reads TGTGCCAGCAGCCCAGCCTTGGGGGGCTTCGAGCAGTACGTC.

This clonotype was counted only a few times. This chain connects TRBV4-1 to TRBJ1-3; the D is unclear. Per the germline V gene, CDR1 is MGHRA and CDR2 is YSYEKL. The CDR3 is 16 amino acids. Trimming removed 1 base from V and 0 bases from J, with 10 bases in between. In nucleotides, the CDR3 is TGCGCCAGCAGCCAAGTCGCCCTGAGCTCTGGAAACACCATATATTTT. It is translated as CASSQVALSSGNTIYF.

This clonotype turned up a few times. The V gene is TRBV6-2 or TRBV6-3, the J gene TRBJ1-5; 7 bases align to TRBD1. Germline assignment: CDR1 MNHEY and CDR2 SVGEGT. This CDR3 has 16 residues. V lost 7 bases to trimming and J lost 11 bases; unmatched junction nucleotides: 20. CDR3 nucleotides: TGTGCCAGCACCACGTCCCTAGACAGGGCTTTCGGGGCCCAGCATTTT. As protein: CASTTSLDRAFGAQHF.

This clonotype has just a few counts. The rearrangement links TRBV27 to TRBJ1-1; TRBD1 aligns across 8 bases. The germline V gene has CDR1 MNHEY and CDR2 SMNVEV (reference sequence). V dropped 4 bases and J dropped 11; count of bases not matched to a gene: 12. There are 14 residues in the CDR3. For the CDR3, the DNA is TGTGCCAGCAGTTCCACATCAGGGGGCGCGGGTGCTTTCTTT. It is translated as CASSSTSGGAGAFF.

The V call is TRBV4-1, the J call TRBJ2-1; possible D gene TRBD1, 6 bases. The CDR3 is 12 amino acids. Looked up from germline, CDR1 is MGHRA and CDR2 is YSYEKL. Trimming removed 4 bases at V and 8 bases at J, with 9 bases between. The CDR3 protein is CASSRGRDEQFF. The CDR3 nucleotides read TGCGCCAGCAGCCGGGGGCGCGATGAGCAGTTCTTC.

The chain joins TRBV28 to TRBJ2-3, with D perhaps TRBD2 (7 bases). This CDR3 has 16 residues. The ends were cut back, 3 bases at V and 0 bases at J, with 13 bases in the middle. The V gene's germline CDR1 is MDHEN and CDR2 SYDVKM. Written as DNA, the CDR3 is TGTGCCAGCAGTTTCGCGGCGGGGGCTAGCACAGATACGCAGTATTTT. Translation gives CASSFAAGASTDTQYF.

This clonotype was picked up many times. The chain has TRBV12-3 or TRBV12-4 and TRBJ2-1, with TRBD2 identical over 14 bases. V lost 5 bases to trimming and J lost 2 bases; unmatched junction nucleotides: 2. The CDR3 has 16 amino acids. The CDR3 spells CASSGLAGGTYNEQFF. The CDR3 coding sequence is TGTGCCAGCAGTGGACTAGCGGGAGGCACCTACAATGAGCAGTTCTTC.

V usage is TRBV10-2 and J usage is TRBJ1-1; D uncertain. Germline values: CDR1 WSHSY, CDR2 SAAADI. The V gene lost 2 bases and the J gene lost 1 base, with 11 bases spanning the gap. The CDR3 has 15 residues. The CDR3 protein is CASSEIVRPNTEAFF. The CDR3 bases are TGCGCCAGCAGTGAGATTGTACGGCCGAACACTGAAGCTTTCTTT.

In regard to this clonotype: This may be a read error, as it is one base from a much larger clone. This rearrangement joins TRBV12-3 or TRBV12-4 to TRBJ2-2; D not certain. The CDR3 totals 13 residues. Trimming left V 2 bases short and J 7 bases short, with 8 bases between. DNA of the CDR3: TGTGCCAGCAGTTTAATTATCCACGGGGAGCTGTTTTTT. This translates into CASSLIIHGELFF.

The chain employs TRBV4-1 and TRBJ2-6; TRBD2 is a possible D gene (5 bases). The germline CDR1 and CDR2 sequences are MGHRA and YSYEKL. V gave up 0 bases and J gave up 0 bases, with 9 bases separating them. The CDR3 has 17 residues. Here the CDR3 reads CASSQDGSFSGANVLTF. CDR3 coding DNA: TGCGCCAGCAGCCAAGATGGGAGCTTCTCTGGGGCCAACGTCCTGACTTTC.

Ten or more counts support this clonotype. This chain's CDR3 is CASSPRTSGSYEQFF. CDR3 sequence (DNA): TGTGCCAGCAGCCCCCGGACTAGCGGGAGTTATGAGCAGTTCTTC. The chain is built from TRBV5-5 and TRBJ2-1; TRBD2 aligns across 13 bases. Unmatched junction bases numbered 6, after V lost 4 bases and J lost 8 bases. The CDR3 is 15 amino acids. CDR1 and CDR2 (germline): SGHKS, YYEKEE (reference sequence).

The CDR3 region has the DNA TGTGCCAGCAGTTACTCTAACGTAGGGCGGAGCGCTGAAGCTTTCTTT. It is translated as CASSYSNVGRSAEAFF. The chain employs TRBV6-5 and TRBJ1-1; D is ambiguous. Trimming left V 0 bases short and J 6 bases short, with 17 bases between. This CDR3 is built from 16 residues. CDR1 is MNHEY and CDR2 is SVGAGI in the germline V gene.

This clonotype was seen more than once but under ten times. The chain has TRBV6-5 and TRBJ2-2; 8 bases are shared with TRBD1. The V and J ends lost 3 bases and 10 bases, in that order; junction bases with no gene match: 7. The germline gives CDR1 MNHEY, CDR2 SVGAGI. The CDR3 has 14 amino acids. The CDR3 sequence: CASSYRPGGSELFF. CDR3 sequence (DNA): TGTGCCAGCAGTTATAGGCCAGGGGGCTCGGAGCTGTTTTTT.

This clonotype came up a few times. The chain uses TRBV4-2 and TRBJ2-1, with unresolved D. Deletions cut 0 bases from V and 7 bases from J, with 4 bases between. Germline loops: CDR1 LGHNA, CDR2 YNFKEQ. The length of the CDR3 is 12 residues. CDR3 amino acids: CASSQDTNEQFF. The CDR3 DNA reads as TGTGCCAGCAGCCAAGATACGAATGAGCAGTTCTTC.

This clonotype was counted a single time. The chain links TRBV5-1 to TRBJ1-2, with D perhaps matching TRBD1 (5 bases). Germline values: CDR1 SGHRS, CDR2 YFSETQ. The germline V and J ends were trimmed by 0 bases and 2 bases, with 17 bases remaining between them. The CDR3 covers 17 residues. The CDR3 bases are TGCGCCAGCAGCTTGGCCGGGGTTGCGGGGCCCAACTATGGCTACACCTTC. It is translated as CASSLAGVAGPNYGYTF.

The V call is TRBV19, the J call TRBJ1-5; D is uncertain. Germline CDR1 is LNHDA and CDR2 is SQIVND (reference sequence). CDR3 length: 11 residues. V lost 4 bases and J 9 bases, leaving 7 bases between the germline ends. In nucleotides, the CDR3 is TGTGCCAGTAGTAGTGTATGGCCCCAGCATTTT. This codes for CASSSVWPQHF.

This chain joins TRBV29-1 and TRBJ2-1; unclear D gene. V lost 6 bases and J lost 0, with 12 bases in between. CDR1 and CDR2 (germline): SQVTM, ANQGSEA. The CDR3 covers 14 residues. The CDR3 here is CSVADGPSYNEQFF. DNA for the CDR3: TGCAGCGTCGCAGATGGACCCTCCTACAATGAGCAGTTCTTC.